This TCR beta chain was profiled in a study of a mutant IDH1 vaccine in newly diagnosed glioma. Study-wide context: Vaccination followed radiotherapy alone by 4-6 weeks, or accompanied temozolomide cycles. The treated group averaged 40.4 years old and was roughly 60% male, approximately 40% female. Findings and limits, study-wide: Pseudoprogression seemed unrelated to changes in top peripheral T cell clonotypes.

Repertoires were generated with immunoSEQ multiplex PCR, while TCRdb's copy carries only in-frame clones and drops some. Among about 50,000 clones listed, about 81% were seen once. Time point given: week 47, end of study. One vaccine dose held 300 ug of mutant IDH1 20-mer peptide and came with topical imiquimod. Donors harbored newly found WHO grade 3 or 4 IDH1-mutant, ATRX-lost astrocytomas. With respect to this clone: Its antigen is unknown. An end of the junction differs from the germline gene, which may be a read error.

Germline lookup yields CDR1 SGHRS and CDR2 YFSETQ. This CDR3 region has 16 residues. The chain recombines TRBV5-1 with TRBJ2-5; D not resolved. The source is a woman aged 25 to 45 with glioma. Some clones in this sample may be carry-over from other donors' samples. Source: PBMCs, taken from a glioma patient whose treatment included an IDH1 peptide vaccine. Here the CDR3 DNA reads TGCGCCAGCAGCTTGGCAGTAGCCTCTTCATCGGAGACTCAGTACTTC. The encoded protein is CASSLAVASSSETQYF.